This is a list of T cell receptor beta chains from one sample in a study of T cell responses to AZD1222 COVID-19 vaccine. Sequencing was performed with immunoSEQ multiplex PCR; in TCRdb, only in-frame clones are kept and a portion is missing. The repertoire holds around 95,000 clones, with 70% to 90% as singletons. The sequencing here drew on peripheral blood, taken on day 0 of MenACWY control vaccination. All receptors derive from an adult in good health. Both conserved end residues are part of each CDR3. Each record gives: D gene, V gene, clone size, J gene, CDR3 DNA, CDR3 protein. A D gene is named only where the DNA matches it firmly. Clone size is given for some rows only: seen once, a few or many times, or a class if the clone is expanded.

.	TRBV12-5	.	TRBJ2-1	TGTGCTAGTGCCGACCGGGGTCTGAATGAGCAGTTCTTC	CASADRGLNEQFF
.	TRBV7-9	.	TRBJ1-2	TGTGCCAGCAGCTTAGCCCGGGAAATCGCCTTC	CASSLAREIAF
.	TRBV27	medium-sized	TRBJ2-7	TGTGCCAGCAGCCCGAAACAGGGTTACGAGCAGTACTTC	CASSPKQGYEQYF
.	TRBV2	.	TRBJ1-4	TGTGCCAGCACTACAGGGAGTGAAAAACTGTTTTTT	CASTTGSEKLFF
.	TRBV18	.	TRBJ1-5	TGTGCCAGCTCACGGGGGTCGGGCAATCAGCCCCAGCATTTT	CASSRGSGNQPQHF
.	TRBV14	.	TRBJ1-6	TGTGCCAGCAGCCCCCAGGAGGATTCACCCCTCCACTTT	CASSPQEDSPLHF
TRBD2	TRBV19	.	TRBJ2-3	TGTGCCACCGGCGGACTAGCGGGAGGGTCGGATACGCAGTATTTT	CATGGLAGGSDTQYF
TRBD2	TRBV9	.	TRBJ2-2	TGTGCCAGCAGCGTAGGGCTAGCGGGAGGCGCCACCGGGGAGCTGTTTTTT	CASSVGLAGGATGELFF
.	TRBV30	.	TRBJ1-1	TGTGCCTGGAGTGTACCCGGGACATTTGAAGCTTTCTTT	CAWSVPGTFEAFF
TRBD1	TRBV19	.	TRBJ1-4	TGTGCCAGGACTGGGCAGGGGGGTTCTAATGAAAAACTGTTTTTT	CARTGQGGSNEKLFF
.	TRBV9	.	TRBJ2-5	TGTGCCAGCAGCAAAAACCAAGAGACCCAGTACTTC	CASSKNQETQYF
.	TRBV18	few	TRBJ2-1	TGTGCCAGCTCACCGGAGTCCGGGTATCATGAGCAGTTCTTC	CASSPESGYHEQFF
.	TRBV18	.	TRBJ1-5	TGTGCCAGCTCACCAACGGGGATTTGGAATCAGCCCCAGCATTTT	CASSPTGIWNQPQHF
.	TRBV7-2	.	TRBJ1-5	TGTGCCAGCAGCTTCTCTGGGGATAGCAATCAGCCCCAGCATTTT	CASSFSGDSNQPQHF
.	TRBV4-2	.	TRBJ1-4	TGTGCCAGCAGCCAAGACCCAGCGACGGGTGAAAAACTGTTTTTT	CASSQDPATGEKLFF
.	TRBV9	.	TRBJ1-6	TGTGCCAGCAGCGTAGGTGGTAGGCCAGCGGATTCACCCCTCCACTTT	CASSVGGRPADSPLHF
.	TRBV6-5	.	TRBJ1-6	TGTGCCAGCAGTTACTCGACGGGGTCCCATTCACCCCTCCACTTT	CASSYSTGSHSPLHF
.	TRBV6-5	.	TRBJ1-3	TGTGCCAGCAATCTCGATTATGAGGACACCATATATTTT	CASNLDYEDTIYF
.	TRBV19	.	TRBJ1-1	TGTGCCAGTAGATTCTCAGGGACCACTGAAGCTTTCTTT	CASRFSGTTEAFF
.	TRBV28	.	TRBJ1-1	TGTGCCAGCAGGGGGGCCGACGGGAACACTGAAGCTTTCTTT	CASRGADGNTEAFF
.	TRBV25-1	.	TRBJ2-7	TGTGCCAGCAGGACTGACGGACGCTACTACGAGCAGTACTTC	CASRTDGRYYEQYF
.	TRBV28	once	TRBJ2-7	TGTGCCAGCAGTTCCCCAGGGGTCCCATACGAGCAGTACTTC	CASSSPGVPYEQYF
TRBD1	TRBV7-2	.	TRBJ2-7	TGTGCCAGCAGCTTAGTTGGGACAGCCACCTACGAGCAGTACTTC	CASSLVGTATYEQYF
.	TRBV28	.	TRBJ1-2	TGTGCCACCACCACCCCGGACGGAAACTATGGCTACACCTTC	CATTTPDGNYGYTF
.	TRBV6-6	.	TRBJ1-6	TGTGCCAGCACCCTAACCGATAGCTCCTATAATTCACCCCTCCACTTT	CASTLTDSSYNSPLHF
TRBD1	TRBV29-1	.	TRBJ2-7	TGCAGCGTTGCCGACCCTTCCGGGACAGGGCCCTTGCGGGAGCAGTACTTC	CSVADPSGTGPLREQYF
.	TRBV10-3	few	TRBJ1-1	TGTGCCATCAGTGCAGGGGAAGTGAACACTGAAGCTTTCTTT	CAISAGEVNTEAFF
.	TRBV7-2	.	TRBJ2-7	TGTGCCAGCAGCCGTTGGGACGGCCCCTACGAGCAGTACTTC	CASSRWDGPYEQYF
TRBD2	TRBV10-3	.	TRBJ2-3	TGTGCCATCAATACCGGGACTAGCGGGGGAAGCACAGATACGCAGTATTTT	CAINTGTSGGSTDTQYF
.	TRBV30	.	TRBJ1-1	TGTGCCTGGAGTCTAGGTTTGAACACTGAAGCTTTCTTT	CAWSLGLNTEAFF
.	TRBV18	.	TRBJ2-1	TGTGCCAGCTCACCACCGACGGGGGGCGCCTACAATGAGCAGTTCTTC	CASSPPTGGAYNEQFF
.	TRBV7-9	.	TRBJ1-1	TGTGCCAGCAGCTCTGTGGGCGTTACTGAAGCTTTCTTT	CASSSVGVTEAFF
.	TRBV5-6	.	TRBJ2-2	TGTGCCAGCACCTTCGGGCCCACCGGGGAGCTGTTTTTT	CASTFGPTGELFF
.	TRBV15	.	TRBJ1-4	TGTGCCACCAGCAGAGTTGGGGCACCGGATGAAAAACTGTTTTTT	CATSRVGAPDEKLFF
.	TRBV7-3	.	TRBJ2-3	TGTGCCAGCAGCCCGGGGACCCTTAGCACAGATACGCAGTATTTT	CASSPGTLSTDTQYF
TRBD2	TRBV27	.	TRBJ2-5	TGTGCCAGCGGGGATAGCGGGGGGGTTGAGACCCAGTACTTC	CASGDSGGVETQYF
TRBD1	TRBV18	.	TRBJ1-6	TGTGCCAGCTCACCTCCGGGACAGGTTTATAATTCACCCCTCCACTTT	CASSPPGQVYNSPLHF
TRBD2	TRBV5-1	.	TRBJ2-7	TGCGCCAGCAGCGTTGGGGGAGACAGGGTTGGACTAGCGGGAGCCCTAGAGCAGTACTTC	CASSVGGDRVGLAGALEQYF
.	TRBV6-5	.	TRBJ1-2	TGTGCCAGCAGCGAGAGCAGGGACCATGGCTACACCTTC	CASSESRDHGYTF
.	TRBV5-6	.	TRBJ1-2	TGTGCCAGCAGCTTGGAGGTTAACTCTGGCTACACCTTC	CASSLEVNSGYTF
.	TRBV5-1	.	TRBJ1-1	TGCGCCAGCAGCTTCAAGGAGAACACTGAAGCTTTCTTT	CASSFKENTEAFF
TRBD2	TRBV4-3	.	TRBJ2-2	TGCGCCAGCAGCCAAGATAGGGAGGGCTATCCCGGGGAGCTGTTTTTT	CASSQDREGYPGELFF
TRBD1	TRBV19	.	TRBJ1-2	TGTGCCAGTAGTCATCAGGGGGACTATGGCTACACCTTC	CASSHQGDYGYTF
.	TRBV2	.	TRBJ1-6	TGTGCCAGCAGTGAGCGAGGGGGGCTGAGCAATTCACCCCTCCACTTT	CASSERGGLSNSPLHF